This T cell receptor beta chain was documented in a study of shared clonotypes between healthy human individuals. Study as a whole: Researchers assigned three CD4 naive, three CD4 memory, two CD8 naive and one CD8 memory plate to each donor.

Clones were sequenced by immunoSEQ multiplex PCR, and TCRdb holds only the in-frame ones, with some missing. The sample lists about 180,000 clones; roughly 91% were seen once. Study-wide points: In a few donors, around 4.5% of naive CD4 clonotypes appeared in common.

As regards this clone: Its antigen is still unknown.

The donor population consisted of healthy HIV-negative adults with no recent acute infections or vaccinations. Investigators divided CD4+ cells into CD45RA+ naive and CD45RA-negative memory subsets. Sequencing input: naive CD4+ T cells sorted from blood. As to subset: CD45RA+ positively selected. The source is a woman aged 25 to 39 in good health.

Here the CDR3 DNA reads TGCGCCAGCAGCTTGCCGGAACTAGCGGGTTGGGAGCAGTTCTTC. Protein product: CASSLPELAGWEQFF. The chain joins TRBV5-1 to TRBJ2-1; 9 positions agree with TRBD2. V lost 1 base and J lost 10; bases outside the gene matches: 9. Germline V lookup: CDR1 SGHRS, CDR2 YFSETQ. This CDR3 spans 15 amino acids. Full variable domain (outside the CDR3, taken from reference TRBV5-1 and TRBJ2-1): KAGVTQTPRYLIKTRGQQVTLSCSPISGHRSVSWYQQTPGQGLQFLFEYFSETQRNKGNFPGRFSGRQFSNSRSEMNVSTLELGDSALYLCASSLPELAGWEQFFGPGTRLTVL.